This TCR beta chain was captured in a study of regulatory T cells in long-lasting Graves disease. Study background: Disease was considered persistent Graves' disease after over 5 years of antithyroid drugs (with positive TSH receptor antibodies).

Study conclusions and caveats: Persistent Graves' patients showed reduced TCR diversity versus newly diagnosed patients. Authors noted too few samples as a limitation.

This clonotype has ten or more counts. Its antigen is unidentified. Libraries of TCR beta came from iRepertoire HTBI primers plus Arm-PCR of CDR3 regions. Each CDR3 protein gets one entry after TCRdb re-called the multiplex PCR reads with MiXCR. The sample includes 400,000 to 500,000 distinct CDR3 sequences, 20% to 25% of them seen just once. Sample time point: persistent/refractory GD, antithyroid drugs over 5 years with positive TRAb. Researchers made the TCR library from RNA that was extracted from PBMCs. The sequence was obtained from a female donor with Graves disease. The material sequenced was peripheral blood mononuclear cells (PBMCs), taken when the disease was refractory, from a patient treated with antithyroid drugs.

The CDR3 reads CASSVRQGYGYTF. CDR3 nucleotide sequence: TGTGCCAGCAGTGTCCGACAAGGTTACGGCTACACCTTC. The chain couples TRBV2 to TRBJ1-2; D is uncertain. The CDR3 contains 13 residues. The germline gives CDR1 SNHLY, CDR2 FYNNEI. V was cut by 4 bases and J by 8 bases, with 14 bases left in between.